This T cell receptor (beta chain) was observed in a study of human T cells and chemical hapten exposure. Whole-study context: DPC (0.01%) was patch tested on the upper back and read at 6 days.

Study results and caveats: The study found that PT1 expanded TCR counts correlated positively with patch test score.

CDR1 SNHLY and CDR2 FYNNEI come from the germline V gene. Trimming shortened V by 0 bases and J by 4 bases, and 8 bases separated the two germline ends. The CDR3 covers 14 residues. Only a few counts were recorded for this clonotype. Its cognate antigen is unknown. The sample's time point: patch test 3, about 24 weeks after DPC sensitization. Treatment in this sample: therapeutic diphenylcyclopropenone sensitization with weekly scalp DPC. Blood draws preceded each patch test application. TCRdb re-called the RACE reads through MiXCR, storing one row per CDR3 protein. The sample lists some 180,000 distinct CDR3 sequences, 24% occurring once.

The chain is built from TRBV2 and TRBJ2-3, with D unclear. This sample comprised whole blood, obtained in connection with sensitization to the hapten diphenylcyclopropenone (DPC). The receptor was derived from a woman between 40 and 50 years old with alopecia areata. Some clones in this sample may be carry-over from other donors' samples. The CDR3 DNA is TGTGCCAGCAGTGAAGCGGGCGCTCCAGATACGCAGTATTTT. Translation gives CASSEAGAPDTQYF.